Reported below is one T cell receptor beta chain. Its antigen is unidentified. The data were obtained in a study of cytomegalovirus exposure and HLA in healthy donors. The PCR used 60 Vbeta and 13 Jbeta primers. The table came from immunoSEQ multiplex PCR; TCRdb's copy has only in-frame clones and leaves some out. This sample's table reports approximately 190,000 clones. Study-wide findings and caveats: The study carried out a later analysis of TCR beta sequences. It associated some 18,000 of them with specific HLA alleles at a false discovery rate of 0.05. As was reported, the HLA-A and HLA-B alleles of most subjects were accurately predicted from TCR beta sequences. An analysis was carried out later, and it reportedly showed fewer N-insertions in an Asian-associated ancestry cluster than the approximately 670-donor mean. Most TCR sequences were seen very rarely across donors, but some public TCRs occurred in many.

Unmatched junction bases numbered 7, after V lost 5 bases and J lost 4 bases. The CDR3 covers 14 residues. CDR1 SEHNR and CDR2 FQNEAQ come from the germline V gene (reference sequence). The clonotype was recovered from a boy aged 5-17 years in good health and CMV-seronegative. This chain connects TRBV7-9 to TRBJ1-1, with 7 bases that match TRBD1. The specimen sequenced was PBMCs. The CDR3 spells CASSPSTGTTEAFF. CDR3 in DNA: TGTGCCAGCAGCCCCTCGACAGGGACCACTGAAGCTTTCTTT. The variable domain in full, completed from reference TRBV7-9 and TRBJ1-1, reads DTGVSQNPRHKITKRGQNVTFRCDPISEHNRLYWYRQTLGQGPEFLTYFQNEAQLEKSRLLSDRFSAERPKGSFSTLEIQRTEQGDSAMYLCASSPSTGTTEAFFGQGTRLTVV.